The T cell receptor (beta chain) under discussion was sequenced for a study of cytomegalovirus exposure and HLA in healthy donors (dated 2017 in TCRdb). Notes on the research overall: An earlier analysis of several hundred of the donors reported 276 Gb of sequence data and some 120 million unique TCR beta sequences from 150 million to 200 million T cells. In an earlier analysis of a few hundred of the donors, high-throughput TCR beta sequencing was used to judge whether each TCR beta V gene segment behaved as functional or pseudogenic. Every discovery cohort repertoire had been produced on one sequencing platform. The study was designed to test whether signatures of past pathogen exposure could be identified by cataloging public T cell receptors. A later genetic analysis took genome-wide SNP genotypes for 398 of the 666 donors and used that subset as a discovery cohort. To predict cytomegalovirus infection status, the study brought together high-throughput TCR immunosequencing, statistical association of individual TCRs with disease status, and machine learning. Of the roughly 400 genotyped donors, more than 75% were placed in the genetic ancestry cluster associated with self-reported Caucasian donors. A later analysis re-examined previously published TCR beta repertoires from about 670 donors and added high-resolution HLA genotyping to investigate patterns of TCR occurrence. Rather than drawing on any new phenotypic data, the later analysis identified candidate immune exposures from TCR beta sequences and the way those sequences occurred across donors. Besides the first cohort of approximately 710 subjects, a separate validation cohort made up of 120 different subjects was used. Among 398 genotyped donors of the cohort, an average of about 240,000 unique TCR beta nucleotide sequences was sequenced per donor, of which about 18% were non-productive. Donor age, sex, ethnicity and CMV serostatus were compiled alongside the repertoire data. The study used immunosequencing to profile the T cell repertoires of more than 650 subjects and linked those repertoires to cytomegalovirus serostatus. HLA typing included class I and class II loci at four-digit resolution. The number of typed donors differed by locus: roughly 629-630 for A, B, C, DRB1 and DQB1; 500 to 550 for DQA1; over 600 for DPA1; and 400 to 480 for DPB1. Around 320 gigabases of sequencing data and some 85 million unique TCR sequences were included in an early release covering 550 to 650 HLA-typed donors. Because of strong linkage in the cohort, a few DR-DQ haplotypes were treated as single units for association and clustering. Beyond this particular receptor, the publication reports: In a later genetic analysis, fewer N-insertions in productive TCRs were reported among donors in an Asian-associated ancestry cluster than the approximately 670-donor mean. The sequencing pipeline was judged likely to have produced a cluster of highly shared sequence variants as a technical artifact. Because HLA typing was unavailable for some donors at each locus, only the typed subset was used in association tests. Because counts were too low, about 17 rarely observed V segments, including chromosome 9 orphons, were excluded from the earlier analysis of several hundred of the donors. A few of the identified cytomegalovirus-associated TCR beta chains were confirmed in vitro to be specific for cytomegalovirus antigens. Only TCR beta chains were sequenced in this cohort, and the absence of alpha or paired-chain data limited detectable features. In the study, 150 to 200 TCR beta chains were listed as associated with cytomegalovirus. A later analysis associated 16,951 TCR beta sequences with specific HLA alleles at a false discovery rate of 0.05. V-gene and J-gene trimming of TCR beta chains was associated with a missense DCLRE1C variant in a later genetic analysis, and the association was replicated in an independent cohort. The 87-base-pair reads could not distinguish some IMGT-functional V segments, including TRBV6-2 and TRBV6-3, so those segments were excluded. The presence/absence analyses assumed that sequencing depth was roughly uniform across donors, and that assumption may not be true. Correlated functional status among segregating V segments might reflect linkage disequilibrium, but an unknown experimental factor could not be ruled out. A later analysis found that most CMV-associated TCR beta chains appeared HLA-restricted, with HLA associations seemingly driven largely by CMV exposure. Across donors, most TCR sequences were observed very rarely, whereas some public TCRs were present in many individuals. In both the original and validation cohorts, the classifier was reported to diagnose cytomegalovirus status with high specificity and sensitivity. A further reported finding was that TCR beta sequences accurately predicted the HLA-A and HLA-B alleles for most subjects in the first cohort. In a later analysis, several top co-occurrence clusters were reported to appear linked to parvovirus B19, influenza, CMV and Epstein-Barr virus. In an earlier analysis of some 500 of the donors, most TCR beta V segments appeared in productive rearrangements about 87% or about 30% of the time, broadly matching IMGT annotations. In a later analysis, TCR association rates were found to vary across HLA loci, with the most associated TCRs seen for DRB1 alleles and the fewest for HLA-C alleles. When HLA alleles, especially DR and DQ, strongly co-occurred, TCR associations were difficult to assign to individual alleles. A later analysis found that HLA-associated TCR beta chains were more clonally expanded and had lower generation probabilities than equally common non-associated chains. The authors suggested that the approach could potentially be extended to other disease states and immunological phenotypes. CMV serostatus was the only immune exposure information available for the cohort.

In total, 630 or so healthy bone marrow donors made up the cohort. All cohort members were sampled while nominally healthy, although unrecorded immune exposures were likely present. The donor was CMV seropositive and belonged to the group of about 290 seropositive cohort members. Each donor provided a peripheral blood sample, and peripheral blood mononuclear cells were used for TCR beta sequencing. The Qiagen DNeasy Blood Extraction Kit was used to extract genomic DNA from the blood cell samples. A word on this clone: Its antigen remains unidentified. No base qualities exist here, and no much larger clone lies one base off it.

Preparation of the library involved the immunoSEQ multiplex PCR assay. A mixture of 60 forward primers for TCR Vbeta segments and 13 reverse primers for TCR Jbeta segments was used in the multiplex PCR. The CDR3 region of rearranged TCR beta genes was amplified from genomic DNA by a multiplex PCR assay. On the Illumina HiSeq System, the amplified TCR beta libraries were sequenced as 87-base-pair reads. The paper's processing steps were these. Across the roughly 670 repertoires, a later analysis counted approximately 75 million unique TCR beta chains, 9.5 million to 13 million of which were shared by at least two donors. Raw reads were error-corrected and collapsed into unique sequences by a nearest-neighbor algorithm in which closely related sequences were merged to remove PCR and sequencing errors. Alignment of CDR3 sequences to IMGT reference sequences was used to assign V, D and J gene segments. For a sequence to be retained, a match of at least six nucleotides to both a V gene segment and a J gene segment was required. Rearrangements were classified as productive when the CDR3 lacked stop codons and remained in frame with V and J, and all other rearrangements were classified as non-productive. Following IMGT convention, CDR3 was defined as the stretch from the second conserved V-encoded cysteine up to the conserved J-encoded phenylalanine. The earlier analysis of some 550 of the donors excluded any sequence lacking an unambiguous match to a single V gene segment. An earlier analysis of 587 of the donors called V segments functional above 56.7% productive rearrangements and segregating when the between-donor standard deviation exceeded 5%. A statistical classification framework was built for diagnosing cytomegalovirus status from the catalog of TCR beta chain sequences. V and J gene assignment, in a later analysis, came from comparing TCR nucleotide sequences with IMGT/GENE-DB human TR gene sequences. In a later analysis, CDR3 sequences and most-parsimonious VDJ recombination scenarios were assigned using the TCRdist pipeline. A later analysis defined each TCR beta chain by its CDR3 amino acid sequence plus V-gene family, and excluded reads lacking a unique V-gene family. A later analysis removed 500 to 600 highly shared, low-generation-probability nucleotide sequences to deal with suspected cross-contamination and a sequencing artifact. For each public chain, a later analysis derived a clonal expansion index from normalized ranks of inferred template counts within each repertoire. A later analysis computed generation probabilities with a VDJ recombination model fitted to out-of-frame rearrangements, and checked the results against IGoR. In a later analysis, TCR-TCR, TCR-HLA and TCR-CMV co-occurrence was scored with hypergeometric tests, and a repertoire-size bias correction was applied to TCR pairs. In a later analysis, false discovery rates were estimated by permuting HLA or CMV assignments 20 times. In a later analysis, co-occurring TCRs were grouped using DBSCAN, with TCRdist sequence similarity added in when clustering inside HLA-allele-positive subsets. For co-occurrence clustering, repertoires with fewer than 30,000 or more than 120,000 public chains were excluded, along with five repertoires with anomalous nucleotide sharing. Drawn from immuneACCESS, this table holds only the in-frame rearrangements with V and J called that TCRdb kept. Clones are partly lost; checked studies trace under half to an unresolved V gene and leave the rest unexplained. D and trimming were read from the DNA, whereas the V and J calls and clone size are those reported in that table. In this sample the table shows some 250,000 clones, roughly 80% of which occur a single time. 4.5% to 6% of the sample is in the top ten clones.

V ends up 0 bases short and J 1 base short, with an unmatched junction base count of 7. Per the germline V gene, SGHRS is the CDR1 and YFSETQ is the CDR2. Its CDR3 holds 16 amino acids, cysteine through phenylalanine. Only the CDR3 part of the read is kept: 48 bases, read in frame from the first base. The rearranged chain carries TRBV5-1 and TRBJ2-7, with TRBD1 identical over 7 junction bases. The clonotype originates from a woman aged 40 to 50 in good health and CMV-seropositive. Sequences were obtained from PBMCs. The nucleotide sequence is given as TGCGCCAGCAGCTTGGGACAGGGCCCCCGGTCCTACGAGCAGTACTTC. Protein translation: CASSLGQGPRSYEQYF.